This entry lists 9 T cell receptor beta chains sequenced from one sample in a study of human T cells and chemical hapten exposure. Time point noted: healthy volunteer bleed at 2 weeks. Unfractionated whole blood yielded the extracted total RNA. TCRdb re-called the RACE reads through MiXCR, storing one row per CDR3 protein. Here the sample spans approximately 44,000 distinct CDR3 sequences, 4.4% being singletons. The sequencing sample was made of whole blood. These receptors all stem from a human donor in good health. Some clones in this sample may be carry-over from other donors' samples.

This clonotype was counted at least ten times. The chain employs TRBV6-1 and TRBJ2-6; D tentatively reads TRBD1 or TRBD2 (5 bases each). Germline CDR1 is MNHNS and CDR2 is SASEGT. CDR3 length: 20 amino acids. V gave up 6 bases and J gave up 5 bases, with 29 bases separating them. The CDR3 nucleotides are TGTGCCAGCAGCCGTAGAGATTTCCGGGACCCACTTTTAAGGGCCAACGTCCTGACTTTC. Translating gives CASSRRDFRDPLLRANVLTF.

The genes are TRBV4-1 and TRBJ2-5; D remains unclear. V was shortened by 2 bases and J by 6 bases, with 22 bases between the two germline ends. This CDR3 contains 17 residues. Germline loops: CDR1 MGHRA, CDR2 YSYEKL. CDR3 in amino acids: CASSQTVLEKSLKTQYF. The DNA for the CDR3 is TGCGCCAGCAGCCAAACGGTCCTAGAGAAGAGTCTGAAGACCCAGTACTTC.

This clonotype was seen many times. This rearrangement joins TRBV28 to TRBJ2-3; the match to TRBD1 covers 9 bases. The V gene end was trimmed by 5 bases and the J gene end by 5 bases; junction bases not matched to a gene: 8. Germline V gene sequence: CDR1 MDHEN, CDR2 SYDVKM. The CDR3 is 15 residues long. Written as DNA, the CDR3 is TGTGCCAGCAGTCCAAGGACAGGGGTCGTAGATACGCAGTATTTT. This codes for CASSPRTGVVDTQYF.

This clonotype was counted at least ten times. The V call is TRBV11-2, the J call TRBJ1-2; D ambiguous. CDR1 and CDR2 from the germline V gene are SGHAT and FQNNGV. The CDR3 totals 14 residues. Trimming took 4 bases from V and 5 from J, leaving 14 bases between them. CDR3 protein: CASSSGVEVYGYTF. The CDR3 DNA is TGTGCCAGCAGCTCTGGGGTAGAGGTTTATGGCTACACCTTC.

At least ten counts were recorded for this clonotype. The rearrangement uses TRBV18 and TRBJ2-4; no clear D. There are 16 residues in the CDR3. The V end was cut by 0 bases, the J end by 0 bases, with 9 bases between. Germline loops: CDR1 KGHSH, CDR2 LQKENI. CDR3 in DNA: TGTGCCAGCTCACCACCAGGGTCCGTAGCCAAAAACATTCAGTACTTC. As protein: CASSPPGSVAKNIQYF.

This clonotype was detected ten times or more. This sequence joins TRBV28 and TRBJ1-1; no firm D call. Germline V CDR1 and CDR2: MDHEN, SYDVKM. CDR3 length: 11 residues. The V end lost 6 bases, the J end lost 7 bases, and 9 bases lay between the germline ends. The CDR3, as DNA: TGTGCCAGCAGCCTGGACTTTGAAGCTTTCTTT. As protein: CASSLDFEAFF.

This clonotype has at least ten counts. The CDR3 is CASSPDPGGAGNTIYF. The CDR3 nucleotides are TGCGCCAGCAGCCCCGACCCAGGGGGCGCTGGAAACACCATATATTTT. V usage is TRBV4-1 and J usage is TRBJ1-3, with TRBD1 identical over 8 bases. Germline V gene lookup returns CDR1 MGHRA and CDR2 YSYEKL. V shed 4 bases, J shed 2 bases, and the junction held 7 bases outside the gene matches. The length of the CDR3 is 16 residues.

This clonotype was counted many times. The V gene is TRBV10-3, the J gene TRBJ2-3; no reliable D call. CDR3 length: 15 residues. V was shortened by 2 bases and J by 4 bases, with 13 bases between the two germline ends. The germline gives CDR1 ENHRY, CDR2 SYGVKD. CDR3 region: CAISEEQIEADTQYF. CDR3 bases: TGTGCCATCAGTGAGGAGCAGATAGAGGCAGATACGCAGTATTTT.

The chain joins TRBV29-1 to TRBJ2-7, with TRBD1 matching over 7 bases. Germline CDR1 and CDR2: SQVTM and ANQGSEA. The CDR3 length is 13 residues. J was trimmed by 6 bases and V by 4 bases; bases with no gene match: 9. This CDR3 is CSVGRGLISEQYF. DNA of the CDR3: TGCAGCGTTGGAAGGGGGCTAATCTCCGAGCAGTACTTC.